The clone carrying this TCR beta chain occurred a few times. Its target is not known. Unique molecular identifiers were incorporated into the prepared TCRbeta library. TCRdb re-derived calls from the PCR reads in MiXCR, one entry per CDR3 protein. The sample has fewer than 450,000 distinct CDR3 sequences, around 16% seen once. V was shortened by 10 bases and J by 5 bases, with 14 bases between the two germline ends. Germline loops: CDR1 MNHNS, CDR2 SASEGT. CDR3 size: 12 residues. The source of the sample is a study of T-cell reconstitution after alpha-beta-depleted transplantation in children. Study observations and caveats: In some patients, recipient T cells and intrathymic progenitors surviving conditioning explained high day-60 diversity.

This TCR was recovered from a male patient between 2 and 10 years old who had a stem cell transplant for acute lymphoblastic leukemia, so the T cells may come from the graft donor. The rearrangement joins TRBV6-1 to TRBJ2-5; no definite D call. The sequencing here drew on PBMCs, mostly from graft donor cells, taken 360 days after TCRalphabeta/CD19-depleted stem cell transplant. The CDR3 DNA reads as TGTGCCACCAGGAACACGAAGGAGACCCAGTACTTC. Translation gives CATRNTKETQYF.